This T cell receptor (beta chain) stems from a study of blood T cell repertoires in COVID-19. Study as a whole: Symptom resolution, clearance, or two negative PCRs marked the recovered donors of Cohort 3.

This CDR3 has 15 amino acids. Germline V CDR1 and CDR2: ENHRY, SYGVKD. V lost 4 bases, J lost 5 bases, and 18 bases lay in between. The assay was immunoSEQ multiplex PCR, and TCRdb's table has in-frame clones only and misses some. The table has a few hundred thousand clones, around 87% seen once. This clone was counted only a few times. Assignment of participants to cohorts was predicated upon participant-reported clinical history. The sequence came from a middle-aged man in a cohort exposed to, infected with or recovered from COVID-19 (not recorded which). Sequencing was done on a sample of PBMCs or T cells enriched from blood (not recorded which). V usage is TRBV10-3 and J usage is TRBJ2-7; a weak D match, TRBD1 (6 bases). The CDR3, as DNA: TGTGCCATCAGTGGGTCGACAGGTACTATCCACGAGCAGTACTTC. It specifies CAISGSTGTIHEQYF.